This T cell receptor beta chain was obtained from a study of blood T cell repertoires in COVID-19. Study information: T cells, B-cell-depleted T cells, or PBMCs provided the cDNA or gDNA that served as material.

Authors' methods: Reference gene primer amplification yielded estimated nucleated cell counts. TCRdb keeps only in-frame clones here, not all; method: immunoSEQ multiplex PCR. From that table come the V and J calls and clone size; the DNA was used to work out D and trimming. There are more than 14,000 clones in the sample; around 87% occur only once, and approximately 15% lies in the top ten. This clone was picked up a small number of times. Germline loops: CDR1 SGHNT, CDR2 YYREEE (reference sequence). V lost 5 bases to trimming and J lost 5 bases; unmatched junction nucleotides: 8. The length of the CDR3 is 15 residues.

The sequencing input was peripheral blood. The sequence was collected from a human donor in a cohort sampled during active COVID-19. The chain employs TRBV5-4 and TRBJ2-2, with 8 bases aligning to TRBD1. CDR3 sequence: CASRPQGVYTGELFF. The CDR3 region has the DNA TGTGCCAGCAGGCCACAGGGGGTGTATACCGGGGAGCTGTTTTTT. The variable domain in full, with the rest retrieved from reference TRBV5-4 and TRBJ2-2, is ETGVTQSPTHLIKTRGQQVTLRCSSQSGHNTVSWYQQALGQGPQFIFQYYREEENGRGNFPPRFSGLQFPNYSSELNVNALELDDSALYLCASRPQGVYTGELFFGEGSRLTVL.